This T cell receptor (beta chain) was identified during a study of cytomegalovirus exposure and HLA in healthy donors. Study results and limitations: HLA alleles were associated with 15,000 to 20,000 TCR beta sequences in a later analysis at 0.05 false discovery rate. Later analysis found that TCR beta chains associated with HLA were more clonally expanded than other, equally common chains. Generally TCR sequences proved uncommon, though certain public TCRs appeared in numerous donors.

Germline CDR1 reads MDHEN; CDR2 reads SYDVKM. The CDR3 sequence is 13 residues long. Points on this clone: Its specificity is not known.

Both 60 Vbeta primers and 13 Jbeta primers went into the PCR. Sequencing used immunoSEQ multiplex PCR; TCRdb keeps in-frame clones, though not all of them. This sample has about 130,000 clones, with over 60% found just once. This clonotype originated in a middle-aged woman in good health and CMV-seropositive. The chain is built from TRBV28 and TRBJ2-5; 7 bases align to TRBD2. With the DNA end fitting TRBJ2-7 better, the J assignment may be wrong. Sequencing was performed on PBMCs. The CDR3 DNA reads as TGTGCCAGCAGGCTGCGGGAGAGAAACGAGCAGTACTTC. It translates to CASRLRERNEQYF.